This T cell receptor beta chain stems from a study of regulatory T cells in long-lasting Graves disease. At the level of the study: Persistent Graves' disease denoted over 5 years of antithyroid drugs plus positive TSH receptor antibodies.

The authors built TCR beta libraries using iRepertoire HTBI primers and Arm-PCR of CDR3 regions. TCRdb passed the multiplex PCR reads through MiXCR, listing each CDR3 protein once. The sample comprises roughly 450,000 distinct CDR3 sequences, 22% of which are singletons, and 13% rests with the top ten. Germline assignment: CDR1 ENHRY and CDR2 SYGVKD. The CDR3 spans 13 residues. V lost 3 bases, J lost 5 bases, and 11 bases lay in between. This clonotype has a count of ten or more. Time point in this sample: persistent/refractory GD, antithyroid drugs over 5 years with positive TRAb. The TCR library was made from RNA extracted from PBMCs.

This sequence was found in a female donor with Graves disease. The chain recombines TRBV10-3 with TRBJ2-7; maybe TRBD1 (5 bases). The sequences come from peripheral blood mononuclear cells (PBMCs), collected when the disease was refractory, from a patient treated with antithyroid drugs. Here the CDR3 reads CAISDRVGNEQYF. CDR3 nucleotides: TGTGCCATCAGTGACAGGGTTGGGAACGAGCAGTACTTC.